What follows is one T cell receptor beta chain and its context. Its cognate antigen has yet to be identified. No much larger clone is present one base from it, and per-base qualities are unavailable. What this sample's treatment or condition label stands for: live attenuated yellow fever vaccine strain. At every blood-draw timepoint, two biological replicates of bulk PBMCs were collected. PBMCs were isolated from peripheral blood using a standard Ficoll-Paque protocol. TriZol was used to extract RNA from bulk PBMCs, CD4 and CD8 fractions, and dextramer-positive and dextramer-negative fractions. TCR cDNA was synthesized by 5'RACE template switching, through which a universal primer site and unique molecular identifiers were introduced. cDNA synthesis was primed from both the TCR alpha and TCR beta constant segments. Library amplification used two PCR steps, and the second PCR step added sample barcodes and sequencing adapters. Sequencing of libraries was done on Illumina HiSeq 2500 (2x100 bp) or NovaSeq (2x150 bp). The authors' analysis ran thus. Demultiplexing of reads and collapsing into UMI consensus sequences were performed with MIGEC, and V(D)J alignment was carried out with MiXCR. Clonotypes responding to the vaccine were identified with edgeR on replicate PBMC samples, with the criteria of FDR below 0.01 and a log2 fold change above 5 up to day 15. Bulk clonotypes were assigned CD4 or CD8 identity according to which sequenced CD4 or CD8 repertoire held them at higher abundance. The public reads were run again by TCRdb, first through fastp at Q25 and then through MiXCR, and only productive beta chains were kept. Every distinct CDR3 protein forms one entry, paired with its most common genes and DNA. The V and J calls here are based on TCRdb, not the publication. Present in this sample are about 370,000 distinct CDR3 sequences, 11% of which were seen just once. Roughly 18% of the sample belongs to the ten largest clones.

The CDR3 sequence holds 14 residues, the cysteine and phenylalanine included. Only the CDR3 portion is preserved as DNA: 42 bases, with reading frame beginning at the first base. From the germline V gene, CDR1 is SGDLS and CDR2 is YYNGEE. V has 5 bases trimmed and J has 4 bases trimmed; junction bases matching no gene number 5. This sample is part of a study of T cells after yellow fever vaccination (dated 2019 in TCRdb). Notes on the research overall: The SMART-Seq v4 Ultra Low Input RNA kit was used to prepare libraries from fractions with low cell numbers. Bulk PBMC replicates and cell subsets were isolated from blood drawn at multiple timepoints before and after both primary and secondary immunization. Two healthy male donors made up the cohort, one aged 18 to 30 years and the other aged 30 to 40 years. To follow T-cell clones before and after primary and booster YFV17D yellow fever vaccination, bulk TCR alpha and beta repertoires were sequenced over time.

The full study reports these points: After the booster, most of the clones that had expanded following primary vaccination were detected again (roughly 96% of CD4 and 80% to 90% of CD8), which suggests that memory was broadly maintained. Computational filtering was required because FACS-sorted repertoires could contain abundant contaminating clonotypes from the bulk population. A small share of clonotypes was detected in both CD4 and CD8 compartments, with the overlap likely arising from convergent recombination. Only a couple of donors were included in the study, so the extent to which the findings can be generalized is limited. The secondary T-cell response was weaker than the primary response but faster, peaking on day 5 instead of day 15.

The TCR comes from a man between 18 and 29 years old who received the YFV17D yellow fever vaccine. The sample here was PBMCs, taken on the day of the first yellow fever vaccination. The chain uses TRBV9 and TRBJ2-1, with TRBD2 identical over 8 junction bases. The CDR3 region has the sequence CASSRSGGYNEQFF. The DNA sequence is TGTGCCAGCAGTCGGAGCGGGGGTTACAATGAGCAGTTCTTC.